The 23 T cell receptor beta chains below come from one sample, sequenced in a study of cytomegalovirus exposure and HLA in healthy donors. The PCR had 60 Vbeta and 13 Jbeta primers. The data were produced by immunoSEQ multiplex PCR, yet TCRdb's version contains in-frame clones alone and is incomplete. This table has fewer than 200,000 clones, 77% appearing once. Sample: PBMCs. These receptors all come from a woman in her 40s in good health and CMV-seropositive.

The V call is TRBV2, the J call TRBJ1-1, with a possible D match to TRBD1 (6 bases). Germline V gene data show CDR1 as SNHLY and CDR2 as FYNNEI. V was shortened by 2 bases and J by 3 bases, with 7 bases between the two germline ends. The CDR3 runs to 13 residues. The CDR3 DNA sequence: TGTGCCAGCAGTGAACCAGGGGACACTGAAGCTTTCTTT. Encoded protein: CASSEPGDTEAFF.

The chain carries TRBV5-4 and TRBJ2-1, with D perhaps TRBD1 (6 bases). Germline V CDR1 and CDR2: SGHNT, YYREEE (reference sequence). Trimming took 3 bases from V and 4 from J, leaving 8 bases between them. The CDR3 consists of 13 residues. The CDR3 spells CASSYTGYNEQFF. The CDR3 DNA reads TGTGCCAGCAGCTACACAGGGTACAATGAGCAGTTCTTC.

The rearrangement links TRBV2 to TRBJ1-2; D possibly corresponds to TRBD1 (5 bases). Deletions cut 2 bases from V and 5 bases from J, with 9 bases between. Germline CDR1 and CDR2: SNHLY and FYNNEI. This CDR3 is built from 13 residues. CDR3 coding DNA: TGTGCCAGCAGTGAATCGACAGATTATGGCTACACCTTC. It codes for CASSESTDYGYTF.

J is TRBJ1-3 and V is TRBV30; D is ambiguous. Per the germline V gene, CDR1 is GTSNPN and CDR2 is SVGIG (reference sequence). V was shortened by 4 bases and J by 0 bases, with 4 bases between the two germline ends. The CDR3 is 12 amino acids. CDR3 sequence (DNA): TGTGCCTGGACAGACTCTGGAAACACCATATATTTT. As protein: CAWTDSGNTIYF.

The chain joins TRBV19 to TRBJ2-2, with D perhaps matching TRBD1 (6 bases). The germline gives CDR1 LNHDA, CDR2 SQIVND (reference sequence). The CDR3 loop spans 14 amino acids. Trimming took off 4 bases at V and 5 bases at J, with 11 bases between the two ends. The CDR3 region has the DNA TGTGCCAGTAGTAATCAGGGGATGACCGGGGAGCTGTTTTTT. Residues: CASSNQGMTGELFF.

CDR3 in amino acids: CASSLWGDNQPQHF. Written as DNA, the CDR3 is TGTGCCAGCAGCTTATGGGGGGACAATCAGCCCCAGCATTTT. The V and J genes are TRBV7-9 and TRBJ1-5, with D perhaps TRBD1 (5 bases). The CDR3 has 14 amino acids. V shed 2 bases and J shed 3 bases, with 8 bases lying between them. Germline CDR1 and CDR2: SEHNR and FQNEAQ (reference sequence).

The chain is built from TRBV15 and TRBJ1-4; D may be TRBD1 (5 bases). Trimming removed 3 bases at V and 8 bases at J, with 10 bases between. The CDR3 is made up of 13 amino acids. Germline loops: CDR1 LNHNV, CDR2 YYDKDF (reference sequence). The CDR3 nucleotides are TGTGCCACCAGCAGCATGGGGGGGGAAAAACTGTTTTTT. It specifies CATSSMGGEKLFF.

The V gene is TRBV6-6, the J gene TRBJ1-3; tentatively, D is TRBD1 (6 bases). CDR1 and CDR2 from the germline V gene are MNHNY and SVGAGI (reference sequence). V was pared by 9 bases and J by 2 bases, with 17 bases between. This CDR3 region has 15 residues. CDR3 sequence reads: CARGYRELAGNTIYF. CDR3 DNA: TGTGCCAGGGGGTACAGGGAACTGGCTGGAAACACCATATATTTT.

The CDR3 DNA is TGTGCCAGCAGTCCCGGGACAGGGTATGGCTACACCTTC. This gives the protein CASSPGTGYGYTF. The J gene is TRBJ1-2, the V gene TRBV6-1; 9 nucleotides line up with TRBD1. The germline gives CDR1 MNHNS, CDR2 SASEGT. The CDR3 has 13 amino acids. V trimming: 5 bases; J trimming: 5 bases; junction bases outside the gene matches: 3.

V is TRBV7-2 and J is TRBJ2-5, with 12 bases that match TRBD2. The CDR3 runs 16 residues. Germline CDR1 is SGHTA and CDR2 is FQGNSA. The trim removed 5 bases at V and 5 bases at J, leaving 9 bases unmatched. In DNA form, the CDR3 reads TGTGCCAGCAGCACAAGACTAGCGGGAGCATCGGAGACCCAGTACTTC. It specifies CASSTRLAGASETQYF. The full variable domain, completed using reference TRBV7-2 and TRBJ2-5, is GAGVSQSPSNKVTEKGKDVELRCDPISGHTALYWYRQSLGQGLEFLIYFQGNSAPDKSGLPSDRFSAERTGGSVSTLTIQRTQQEDSAVYLCASSTRLAGASETQYFGPGTRLLVL.

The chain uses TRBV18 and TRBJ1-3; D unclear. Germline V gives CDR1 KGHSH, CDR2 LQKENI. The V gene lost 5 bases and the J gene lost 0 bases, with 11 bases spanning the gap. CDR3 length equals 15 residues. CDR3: CASSTQVISGNTIYF. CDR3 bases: TGTGCCAGCTCAACGCAGGTTATCTCTGGAAACACCATATATTTT.

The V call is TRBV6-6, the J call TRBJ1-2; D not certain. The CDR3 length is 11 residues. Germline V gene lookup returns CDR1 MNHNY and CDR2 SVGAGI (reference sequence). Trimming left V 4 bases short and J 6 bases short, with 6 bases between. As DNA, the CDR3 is TGTGCCAGCAGTTGGCTCGATGGCTACACCTTC. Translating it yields CASSWLDGYTF.

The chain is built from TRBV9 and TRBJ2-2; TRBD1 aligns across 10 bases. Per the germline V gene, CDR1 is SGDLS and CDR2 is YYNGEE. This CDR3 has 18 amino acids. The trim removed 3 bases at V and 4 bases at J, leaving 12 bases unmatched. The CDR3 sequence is CASSAGKGQGSSTGELFF. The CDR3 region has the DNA TGTGCCAGCAGCGCTGGGAAGGGACAGGGGTCTTCCACCGGGGAGCTGTTTTTT.

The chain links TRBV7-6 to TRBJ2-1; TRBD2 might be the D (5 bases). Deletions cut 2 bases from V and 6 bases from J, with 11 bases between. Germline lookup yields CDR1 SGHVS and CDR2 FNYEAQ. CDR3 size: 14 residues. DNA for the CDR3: TGTGCCAGCAGCTTAAATTCCGGAGGCAATGAGCAGTTCTTC. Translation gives CASSLNSGGNEQFF.

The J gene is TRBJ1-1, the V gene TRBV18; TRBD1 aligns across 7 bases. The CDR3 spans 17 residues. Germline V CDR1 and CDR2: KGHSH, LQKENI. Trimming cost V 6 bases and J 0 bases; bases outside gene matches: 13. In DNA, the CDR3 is TGTGCCAGCTCCACGTCAGGGACGGGACAGTTGAACACTGAAGCTTTCTTT. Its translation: CASSTSGTGQLNTEAFF.

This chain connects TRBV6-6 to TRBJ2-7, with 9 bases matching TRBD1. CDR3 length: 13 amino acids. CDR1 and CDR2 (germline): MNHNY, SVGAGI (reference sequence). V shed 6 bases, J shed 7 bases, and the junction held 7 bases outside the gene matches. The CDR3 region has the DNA TGTGCCAGCAGCCGAGGACAGGGGCGTGAGCAGTACTTC. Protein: CASSRGQGREQYF.

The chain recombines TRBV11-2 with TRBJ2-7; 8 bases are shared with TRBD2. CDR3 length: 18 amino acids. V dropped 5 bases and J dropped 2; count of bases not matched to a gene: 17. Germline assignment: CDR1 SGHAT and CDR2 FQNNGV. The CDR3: CASSAGPSTSATTYEQYF. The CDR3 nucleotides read TGTGCCAGCAGCGCCGGACCTTCGACTAGCGCAACAACCTACGAGCAGTACTTC.

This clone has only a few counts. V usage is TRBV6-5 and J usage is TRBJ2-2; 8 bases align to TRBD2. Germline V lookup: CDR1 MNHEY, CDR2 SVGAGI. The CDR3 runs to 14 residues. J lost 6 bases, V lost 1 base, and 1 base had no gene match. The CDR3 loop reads CASSYWTSSGELFF. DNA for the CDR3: TGTGCCAGCAGTTACTGGACTAGCTCCGGGGAGCTGTTTTTT.

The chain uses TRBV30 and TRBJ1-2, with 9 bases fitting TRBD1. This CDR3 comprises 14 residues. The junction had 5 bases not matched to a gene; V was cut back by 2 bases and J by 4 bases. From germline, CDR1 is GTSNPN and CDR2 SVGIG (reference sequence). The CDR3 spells CAWSRQGGVYGYTF. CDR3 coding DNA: TGTGCCTGGAGTCGACAGGGGGGAGTCTATGGCTACACCTTC.

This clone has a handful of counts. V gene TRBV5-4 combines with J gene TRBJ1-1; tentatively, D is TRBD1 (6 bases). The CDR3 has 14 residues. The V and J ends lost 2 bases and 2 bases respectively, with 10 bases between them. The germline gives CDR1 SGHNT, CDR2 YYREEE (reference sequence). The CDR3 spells CASSFNRVNTEAFF. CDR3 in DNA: TGTGCCAGCAGCTTCAACAGGGTTAACACTGAAGCTTTCTTT.

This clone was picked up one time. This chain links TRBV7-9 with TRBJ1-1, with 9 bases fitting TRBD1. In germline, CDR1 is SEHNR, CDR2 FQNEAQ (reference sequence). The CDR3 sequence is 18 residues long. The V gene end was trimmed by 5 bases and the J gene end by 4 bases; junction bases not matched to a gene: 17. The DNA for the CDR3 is TGTGCCAGCAGCCCGCAAGGGACAGGGATTAGGTCGAGCACTGAAGCTTTCTTT. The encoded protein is CASSPQGTGIRSSTEAFF.

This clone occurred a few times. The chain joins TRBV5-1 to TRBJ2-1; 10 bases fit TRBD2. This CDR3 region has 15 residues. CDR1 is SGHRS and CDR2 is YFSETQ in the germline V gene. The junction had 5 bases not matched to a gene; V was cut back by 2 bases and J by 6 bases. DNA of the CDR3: TGCGCCAGCAGCTTCTCTCTAGCGGGAGCCAATGAGCAGTTCTTC. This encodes CASSFSLAGANEQFF. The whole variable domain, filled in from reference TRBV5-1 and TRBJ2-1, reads KAGVTQTPRYLIKTRGQQVTLSCSPISGHRSVSWYQQTPGQGLQFLFEYFSETQRNKGNFPGRFSGRQFSNSRSEMNVSTLELGDSALYLCASSFSLAGANEQFFGPGTRLTVL.

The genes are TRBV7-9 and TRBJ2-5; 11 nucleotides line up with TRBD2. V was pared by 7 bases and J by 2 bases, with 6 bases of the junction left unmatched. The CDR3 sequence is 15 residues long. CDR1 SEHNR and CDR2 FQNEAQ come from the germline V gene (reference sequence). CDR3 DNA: TGTGCCAGCACCCCGGGACTAGCGGAACAAGAGACCCAGTACTTC. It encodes CASTPGLAEQETQYF. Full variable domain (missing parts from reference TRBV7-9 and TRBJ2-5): DTGVSQNPRHKITKRGQNVTFRCDPISEHNRLYWYRQTLGQGPEFLTYFQNEAQLEKSRLLSDRFSAERPKGSFSTLEIQRTEQGDSAMYLCASTPGLAEQETQYFGPGTRLLVL.